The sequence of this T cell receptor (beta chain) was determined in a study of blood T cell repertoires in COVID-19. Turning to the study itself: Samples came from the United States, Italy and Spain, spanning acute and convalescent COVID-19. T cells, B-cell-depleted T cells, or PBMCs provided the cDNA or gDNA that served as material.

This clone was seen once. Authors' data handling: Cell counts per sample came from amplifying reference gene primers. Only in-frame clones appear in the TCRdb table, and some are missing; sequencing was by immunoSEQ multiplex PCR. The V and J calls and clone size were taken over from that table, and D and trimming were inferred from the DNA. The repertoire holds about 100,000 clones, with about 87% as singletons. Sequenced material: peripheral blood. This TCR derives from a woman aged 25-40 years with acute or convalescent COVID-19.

Here the CDR3 DNA reads TGTGCCAGCAGTTTATATAGCGGGGCTAAAGAGACCCAGTACTTC. This translates into CASSLYSGAKETQYF. V and J are TRBV27 and TRBJ2-5; 8 bases line up with TRBD2. V lost 1 base and J lost 3; bases outside the gene matches: 4. Germline CDR1 reads MNHEY; CDR2 reads SMNVEV (reference sequence). The length of the CDR3 is 15 residues.